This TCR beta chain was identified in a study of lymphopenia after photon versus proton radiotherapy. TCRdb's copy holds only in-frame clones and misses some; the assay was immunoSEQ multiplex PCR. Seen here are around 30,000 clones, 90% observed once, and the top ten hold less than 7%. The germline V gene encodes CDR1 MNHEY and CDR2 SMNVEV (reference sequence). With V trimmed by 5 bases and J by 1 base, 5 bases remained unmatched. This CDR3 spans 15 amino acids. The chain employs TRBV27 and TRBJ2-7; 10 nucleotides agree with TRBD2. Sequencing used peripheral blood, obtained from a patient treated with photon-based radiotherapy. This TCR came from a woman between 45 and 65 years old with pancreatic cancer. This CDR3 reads CASSRPGLASYEQYF. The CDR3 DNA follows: TGTGCCAGCAGTCGGCCGGGACTAGCGTCCTACGAGCAGTACTTC.